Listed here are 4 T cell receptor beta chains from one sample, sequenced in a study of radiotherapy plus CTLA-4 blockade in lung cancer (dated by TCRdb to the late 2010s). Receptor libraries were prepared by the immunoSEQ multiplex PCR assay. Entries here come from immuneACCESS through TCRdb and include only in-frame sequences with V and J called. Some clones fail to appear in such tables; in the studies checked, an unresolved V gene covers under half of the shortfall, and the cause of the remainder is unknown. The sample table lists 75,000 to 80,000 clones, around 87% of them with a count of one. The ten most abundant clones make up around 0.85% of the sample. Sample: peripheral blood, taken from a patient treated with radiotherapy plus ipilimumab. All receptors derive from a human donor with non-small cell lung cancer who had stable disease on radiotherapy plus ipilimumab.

CDR3 nucleotide sequence: TGTGCTAGTGGTTTGACCCCATTCGGGACATCCCCTAACTATGGCTACACCTTC. Translating it yields CASGLTPFGTSPNYGYTF. The rearrangement links TRBV12-5 to TRBJ1-2, with D tentatively TRBD1 (6 bases). Germline V lookup: CDR1 LGHNT, CDR2 FRNRAP. The CDR3 consists of 18 residues. The V and J ends lost 2 bases and 0 bases respectively, with 19 bases between them.

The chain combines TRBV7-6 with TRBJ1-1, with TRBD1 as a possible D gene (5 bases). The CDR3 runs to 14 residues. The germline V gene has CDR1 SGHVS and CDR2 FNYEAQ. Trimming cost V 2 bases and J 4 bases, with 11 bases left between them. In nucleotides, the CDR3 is TGTGCCAGCAGCTTAAGCGGGGGTGGCACTGAAGCTTTCTTT. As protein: CASSLSGGGTEAFF.

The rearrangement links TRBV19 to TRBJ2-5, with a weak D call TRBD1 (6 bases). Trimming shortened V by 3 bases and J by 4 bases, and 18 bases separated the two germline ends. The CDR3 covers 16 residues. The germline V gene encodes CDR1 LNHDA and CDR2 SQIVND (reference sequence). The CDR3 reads CASSIQTPTGGETQYF. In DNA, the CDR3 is TGTGCCAGTAGTATCCAAACCCCGACAGGAGGAGAGACCCAGTACTTC.

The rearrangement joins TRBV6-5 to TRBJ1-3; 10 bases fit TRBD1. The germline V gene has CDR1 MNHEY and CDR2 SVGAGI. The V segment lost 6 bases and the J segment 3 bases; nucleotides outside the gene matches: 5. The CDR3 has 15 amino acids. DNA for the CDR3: TGTGCCAGCAGCCAGACAGGGGGCCTTGGAAACACCATATATTTT. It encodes CASSQTGGLGNTIYF.